This TCR beta chain was identified during a study of naive and memory T cell subsets. Two oligonucleotides, mixed equimolar, formed the beta constant-region primer covering TRBC1 and TRBC2. Four rounds of PCR amplified the ligated cDNA using nested alpha and beta constant-region primers plus SP2. TCRdb fed the UMI-ligation and nested PCR reads into MiXCR, producing one record per CDR3 protein. The sample includes tens of thousands of distinct CDR3 sequences, 15% to 20% of them seen just once. This clonotype occurred many times. The length of the CDR3 is 16 residues. Germline lookup yields CDR1 KGHSH and CDR2 LQKENI. The V and J ends lost 3 bases and 6 bases, in that order; junction bases with no gene match: 9. Effector memory cells were sorted as CD45RA-CD27-, EMRA cells as CD45RA+CD27-.

The receptor was isolated from a human donor in good health. This chain joins TRBV18 and TRBJ2-7; 12 positions agree with TRBD1. The sequenced sample consisted of effector memory CD4+ T cells from blood. Subset defined: effector memory, CD45RA- CD27-. CDR3 bases: TGTGCCAGCTCACCCGAAGTATGGGACAGGGGGCGCGAGCAGTACTTC. Amino acid sequence: CASSPEVWDRGREQYF.